Ten or more counts support the clone carrying this T cell receptor (beta chain). TCRbeta library preparation incorporated unique molecular identifiers. TCRdb ran MiXCR on the PCR reads and lists one entry per CDR3 protein. The sample holds around 140,000 distinct CDR3 sequences, 7.5% to 9% seen once. This CDR3 is 13 amino acids long. The sample is drawn from a study of T-cell reconstitution after alpha-beta-depleted transplantation in children. This sequence originates from a female patient aged 2-10 years who had a stem cell transplant for congenital amegakaryocytic thrombocytopenia, so the T cells may come from the graft donor. The material was PBMCs, mostly from graft donor cells, obtained 180 days after TCRalphabeta/CD19-depleted stem cell transplant. The chain couples TRBV21-1 to TRBJ2-7; the table's D call TRBD1 went unverified against the DNA. TRBV21-1 is a pseudogene segment. CDR3 sequence reads: CASSTNGGYEQYF. DNA of the CDR3: TGTGCCAGCAGCACCAACGGGGGTTACGAGCAGTACTTC.